The 16 T cell receptor beta chains below come from one sample, sequenced in a study of shared clonotypes between healthy human individuals. This table comes from immunoSEQ multiplex PCR, and its TCRdb copy is limited to in-frame clones, with some not included. The repertoire holds approximately 2,000,000 clones, with under 95% as singletons. Material: naive CD4+ T cells from PBMCs. Subset defined: CD45RA+ positively selected. Receptors were obtained from a man between 18 and 35 years old in good health. Some clones in this sample may be carry-over from other donors' samples.

This chain connects TRBV28 to TRBJ2-3; 10 nucleotides line up with TRBD2. The CDR3 has 16 residues. CDR1 is MDHEN, CDR2 SYDVKM, per germline. The junction had 8 bases not matched to a gene; V was cut back by 5 bases and J by 3 bases. The CDR3 DNA is TGTGCCAGCAGTGCGCCGGGACTAGCGAAAACAGATACGCAGTATTTT. Its protein product is CASSAPGLAKTDTQYF. Looking up the rest from reference TRBV28 and TRBJ2-3 gives the full variable domain: DVKVTQSSRYLVKRTGEKVFLECVQDMDHENMFWYRQDPGLGLRLIYFSYDVKMKEKGDIPEGYSVSREKKERFSLILESASTNQTSMYLCASSAPGLAKTDTQYFGPGTRLTVL.

This rearrangement joins TRBV6-5 to TRBJ1-2; D is ambiguous. The V gene lost 3 bases and the J gene lost 7 bases, with 15 bases spanning the gap. The germline CDR1 and CDR2 sequences are MNHEY and SVGAGI. The CDR3 sequence is 14 residues long. As DNA, the CDR3 is TGTGCCAGCAGTTATGGGCAGTCAATTGGTGGCTACACCTTC. Its translation is CASSYGQSIGGYTF.

This CDR3 is CASSLGAGGYTF. The CDR3 DNA sequence: TGTGCCAGCAGCTTAGGGGCGGGTGGCTACACCTTC. This chain links TRBV11-2 with TRBJ1-2; D is ambiguous. The germline V and J ends were trimmed by 1 base and 7 bases, with 7 bases remaining between them. CDR1 is SGHAT, CDR2 FQNNGV, per germline. The CDR3 has 12 amino acids.

This chain joins TRBV4-2 and TRBJ2-7, with 8 positions matching TRBD2. Germline V gene lookup returns CDR1 LGHNA and CDR2 YNFKEQ. Unmatched junction bases numbered 12, after V lost 6 bases and J lost 5 bases. This CDR3 contains 15 residues. The DNA for the CDR3 is TGTGCCAGCAGTTTTGGTAGCGGGATTTCTAACGAGCAGTACTTC. Translation: CASSFGSGISNEQYF.

This clone was observed a single time. CDR3 bases: TGCGCCAGCAGCCCCGCCGGGACAGCCTACAATGAGCAGTTCTTC. This sequence encodes CASSPAGTAYNEQFF. The chain carries TRBV4-1 and TRBJ2-1; 7 bases fit TRBD1. The trim removed 4 bases at V and 2 bases at J, leaving 5 bases unmatched. The germline CDR1 and CDR2 sequences are MGHRA and YSYEKL. The CDR3 spans 15 residues.

The rearrangement uses TRBV27 and TRBJ1-5; weak D call: TRBD1 (6 bases). V lost 1 base and J lost 7, with 17 bases in between. Germline-derived CDR1 and CDR2 are MNHEY and SMNVEV (reference sequence). The CDR3 contains 16 residues. Written as DNA, the CDR3 is TGTGCCAGCAGTTTATATGGTCAGGGGTTTGGACAGCCCCAGCATTTT. Translating gives CASSLYGQGFGQPQHF.

The CDR3 loop reads CASRDGFSNQPQHF. DNA for the CDR3: TGTGCCAGCAGGGACGGATTTAGCAATCAGCCCCAGCATTTT. J is TRBJ1-5 and V is TRBV6-6; D remains ambiguous. Germline CDR1 is MNHNY and CDR2 is SVGAGI (reference sequence). The CDR3 runs to 14 residues. V gave up 6 bases and J gave up 0 bases, with 9 bases separating them.

The chain links TRBV4-1 to TRBJ1-1; TRBD1 agrees at 10 bases. CDR3 length equals 12 residues. The germline gives CDR1 MGHRA, CDR2 YSYEKL. V gave up 6 bases and J gave up 8 bases; unmatched junction bases: 3. The CDR3 DNA follows: TGCGCCAGCAGGGACAGGGGGAGGGAAGCTTTCTTT. Protein sequence: CASRDRGREAFF.

The V and J genes are TRBV4-1 and TRBJ2-2; D might be TRBD2 (6 bases). The V gene's germline CDR1 is MGHRA and CDR2 YSYEKL. The CDR3 totals 17 residues. Trimming took off 0 bases at V and 5 bases at J, with 16 bases between the two ends. DNA of the CDR3: TGCGCCAGCAGCCAAGATCGATTAGCGGATAGGACCGGGGAGCTGTTTTTT. As protein: CASSQDRLADRTGELFF.

This CDR3 is CASMTGSQPQHF. CDR3 coding DNA: TGTGCCAGCATGACAGGCTCCCAGCCCCAGCATTTT. V and J are TRBV28 and TRBJ1-5, with D possibly matching TRBD1 (6 bases). The CDR3 has 12 amino acids. V was cut by 7 bases and J by 7 bases, with 11 bases left in between. Per the germline V gene, CDR1 is MDHEN and CDR2 is SYDVKM.

The J gene is TRBJ2-2, the V gene TRBV7-8; weak D call: TRBD2 (6 bases). Per germline, CDR1 SGHVS and CDR2 FQNEAQ. V gave up 3 bases and J gave up 0 bases, with 8 bases separating them. This CDR3 spans 15 amino acids. The chain's CDR3 is CASSLGLANTGELFF. CDR3 DNA sequence: TGTGCCAGCAGCTTGGGACTTGCGAACACCGGGGAGCTGTTTTTT. The entire variable domain, with the rest obtained from reference TRBV7-8 and TRBJ2-2, is as follows: GAGVSQSPRYKVAKRGQDVALRCDPISGHVSLFWYQQALGQGPEFLTYFQNEAQLDKSGLPSDRFFAERPEGSVSTLKIQRTQQEDSAVYLCASSLGLANTGELFFGEGSRLTVL.

The chain has TRBV30 and TRBJ1-5; perhaps TRBD1 as D (5 bases). V lost 0 bases and J lost 7, with 13 bases in between. The CDR3 length is 14 residues. CDR1 is GTSNPN and CDR2 is SVGIG in the germline V gene (reference sequence). The CDR3 protein is CAWSVSGTGQPQHF. The DNA for the CDR3 is TGTGCCTGGAGTGTATCCGGGACCGGGCAGCCCCAGCATTTT.

The V gene is TRBV25-1, the J gene TRBJ1-2; D is ambiguous. Germline-derived CDR1 and CDR2 are MGHDK and SYGVNS. CDR3 length equals 14 residues. Trimming left V 0 bases short and J 8 bases short, with 13 bases between. CDR3 in DNA: TGTGCCAGCAGTGAATATTCGGCAGCTTACGGCTACACCTTC. It specifies CASSEYSAAYGYTF.

This clone has just a few counts. The V and J genes are TRBV10-3 and TRBJ1-1; D call uncertain. CDR1 ENHRY and CDR2 SYGVKD come from the germline V gene. CDR3 length: 15 amino acids. The ends were cut back, 0 bases at V and 0 bases at J, with 8 bases in the middle. CDR3 nucleotide sequence: TGTGCCATCAGTGAGTCTCGAGAGATGAACACTGAAGCTTTCTTT. This sequence encodes CAISESREMNTEAFF.

The CDR3, as DNA: TGTGCCAGCAGCTCCCTTGGCGGTGGGAGATCCTATGGCTACACCTTC. This codes for CASSSLGGGRSYGYTF. The chain has TRBV7-2 and TRBJ1-2; D unclear. There are 16 residues in the CDR3. The germline CDR1 and CDR2 sequences are SGHTA and FQGNSA. The V and J ends lost 4 bases and 4 bases respectively, with 19 bases between them.

Comments on this clone: The sample contains more than one DNA sequence encoding this CDR3. The chain couples TRBV18 to TRBJ2-7, with a possible D match to TRBD1 (5 bases). Germline values: CDR1 KGHSH, CDR2 LQKENI. Trimming stripped 4 bases from V and 1 base from J, with 8 bases between. This CDR3 contains 13 residues. The CDR3 sequence: CASSRGSSYEQYF. The CDR3 DNA sequence: TGTGCCAGCTCACGGGGCAGTTCCTACGAGCAGTACTTC.